This T cell receptor beta chain was documented in a study of blood T cell repertoires in COVID-19. Study-level background: The origin of the acute and convalescent COVID-19 samples was the United States, Italy and Spain. In each case, the material was cDNA or gDNA derived from T cells, B-cell-depleted T cells, or PBMCs.

Germline assignment: CDR1 SGHRS and CDR2 YFSETQ. This CDR3 has 15 residues. Losses at the gene ends were 4 bases for V and 8 bases for J; bases not matched to a gene: 14. As processed by the authors: Researchers report that nucleated cell counts were estimated from reference gene primer amplification. Clones were read by immunoSEQ multiplex PCR, and TCRdb kept only the in-frame ones, dropping some. That table is the source of V, J and clone size, and D and trimming were worked out from the DNA. The sample has nearly 55,000 clones; just over 85% are singletons. The sequenced material came from peripheral blood. This TCR derives from a man in his 70s with active COVID-19. The J gene is TRBJ1-2, the V gene TRBV5-1; 7 nucleotides align to TRBD1. This CDR3 is CASSGEPGTARGYTF. CDR3 DNA sequence: TGCGCCAGCAGCGGCGAGCCCGGGACAGCTCGGGGCTACACCTTC.